Listed below are T cell receptor beta chains from one sample, sequenced in a study of cytomegalovirus exposure and HLA in healthy donors. TCRdb keeps only in-frame clones here, not all; method: immunoSEQ multiplex PCR. The sample lists about 180,000 clones; approximately 79% were seen once. Sequenced sample: PBMCs. These receptors were collected from a woman between 40 and 55 years old in good health and CMV-seronegative. CDR3s include the opening cysteine and the closing phenylalanine or tryptophan. The D gene is left open where the match is weak. Some rows mark clone size as missing; the rest say once, few, many or name a class of expanded clone.

clone size: -; J gene: TRBJ1-5; V gene: TRBV7-9; D gene: TRBD1; CDR3 protein: CASSKSGQGRLQPQHF; CDR3 DNA: TGTGCCAGCAGCAAATCCGGACAGGGCCGCCTCCAGCCCCAGCATTTT
clone size: -; J gene: TRBJ2-1; V gene: TRBV29-1; D gene: -; CDR3 protein: CSVGTGLGSYNEQFF; CDR3 DNA: TGCAGCGTTGGAACAGGGCTCGGGTCCTACAATGAGCAGTTCTTC
clone size: -; J gene: TRBJ1-5; V gene: TRBV29-1; D gene: TRBD1; CDR3 protein: CSAGDRGNQPQHF; CDR3 DNA: TGCAGCGCCGGGGACAGGGGCAATCAGCCCCAGCATTTT
clone size: -; J gene: TRBJ1-3; V gene: TRBV7-2; D gene: TRBD1; CDR3 protein: CASSSTRDRGANTIYF; CDR3 DNA: TGTGCCAGCAGCTCCACCCGGGACAGGGGCGCAAACACCATATATTTT
clone size: -; J gene: TRBJ1-1; V gene: TRBV4-2; D gene: TRBD1; CDR3 protein: CASSQARQGARNTEAFF; CDR3 DNA: TGTGCCAGCAGCCAAGCCCGACAGGGGGCGAGGAACACTGAAGCTTTCTTT
clone size: -; J gene: TRBJ1-6; V gene: TRBV27; D gene: -; CDR3 protein: CASSFPRSPLHF; CDR3 DNA: TGTGCCAGCAGTTTCCCTCGTTCACCCCTCCACTTT
clone size: -; J gene: TRBJ2-7; V gene: TRBV6-5; D gene: TRBD2; CDR3 protein: CASSRSGGGTYEQYF; CDR3 DNA: TGTGCCAGCAGTAGAAGCGGGGGGGGGACCTACGAGCAGTACTTC
clone size: -; J gene: TRBJ2-3; V gene: TRBV30; D gene: -; CDR3 protein: CAWSVSPDTQYF; CDR3 DNA: TGTGCCTGGAGTGTAAGCCCAGATACGCAGTATTTT
clone size: few; J gene: TRBJ2-1; V gene: TRBV2; D gene: -; CDR3 protein: CASSQGRGQFF; CDR3 DNA: TGTGCCAGCAGCCAAGGTAGGGGGCAGTTCTTC
clone size: -; J gene: TRBJ2-7; V gene: TRBV9; D gene: TRBD2; CDR3 protein: CASSAPLLAGVPEQYF; CDR3 DNA: TGTGCCAGCAGCGCGCCGCTACTAGCGGGAGTACCCGAGCAGTACTTC
clone size: many; J gene: TRBJ1-2; V gene: TRBV6-5; D gene: -; CDR3 protein: CASSDISGYTF; CDR3 DNA: TGTGCCAGTAGTGACATCAGTGGCTACACCTTC
clone size: -; J gene: TRBJ2-2; V gene: TRBV27; D gene: -; CDR3 protein: CASSPTPHRDGELFF; CDR3 DNA: TGTGCCAGCAGTCCTACTCCCCACAGGGACGGGGAGCTGTTTTTT
clone size: -; J gene: TRBJ1-1; V gene: TRBV9; D gene: TRBD1; CDR3 protein: CASSAPTGRNTEAFF; CDR3 DNA: TGTGCCAGCAGCGCTCCGACAGGGAGGAACACTGAAGCTTTCTTT
clone size: -; J gene: TRBJ1-1; V gene: TRBV16; D gene: -; CDR3 protein: CASSRGTSTEAFF; CDR3 DNA: TGTGCCAGCAGCCGCGGAACGTCTACTGAAGCTTTCTTT
clone size: -; J gene: TRBJ2-3; V gene: TRBV2; D gene: -; CDR3 protein: CASSEAQLGVDTQYF; CDR3 DNA: TGTGCCAGCAGTGAAGCGCAGCTAGGGGTAGATACGCAGTATTTT
clone size: few; J gene: TRBJ1-1; V gene: TRBV4-1; D gene: -; CDR3 protein: CASSQDQGTEAFF; CDR3 DNA: TGCGCCAGCAGCCAAGATCAGGGCACTGAAGCTTTCTTT
clone size: few; J gene: TRBJ1-4; V gene: TRBV5-4; D gene: TRBD1; CDR3 protein: CASSSRTGSNEKLFF; CDR3 DNA: TGTGCCAGCAGCTCGCGGACAGGGTCTAATGAAAAACTGTTTTTT
clone size: once; J gene: TRBJ2-6; V gene: TRBV19; D gene: -; CDR3 protein: CASSILPGANVLTF; CDR3 DNA: TGTGCCAGTAGTATACTCCCTGGGGCCAACGTCCTGACTTTC
clone size: -; J gene: TRBJ2-1; V gene: TRBV6-4; D gene: -; CDR3 protein: CASSDTPLGIGGQNEQFF; CDR3 DNA: TGTGCCAGCAGTGACACCCCACTGGGAATCGGGGGGCAGAATGAGCAGTTCTTC
clone size: -; J gene: TRBJ2-4; V gene: TRBV4-3; D gene: TRBD2; CDR3 protein: CASSQLGGGGPNRRYIQYF; CDR3 DNA: TGCGCCAGCAGCCAATTGGGGGGGGGAGGGCCGAATAGAAGGTACATTCAGTACTTC